One and the same sample provided the 25 T cell receptor beta chains below, sequenced in a study of tumor-infiltrating lymphocytes in primary liver carcinoma. Starting from roughly 0.5 ug of total RNA, TCR beta cDNA was produced with a primer in the constant region. Libraries covering TCR beta were generated through three nested multiplex PCR rounds (using a slightly modified ARM-PCR). A C-beta reverse primer was combined with TRBV1-TRBV30 forward primers in the first two PCR rounds, and each round had about 10 cycles. TCRdb redid the calling of the multiplex PCR reads with MiXCR, one entry per CDR3 protein. The profile covers 190,000 or so distinct CDR3 sequences, with roughly two thirds appearing a single time and approximately 6.5% taken by the ten largest. Unsorted whole blood yielded the blood RNA, and germline DNA was also extracted. Material: peripheral blood. These receptor sequences come from an older woman with primary liver carcinoma and hepatitis B virus infection.

The chain joins TRBV11-2 to TRBJ2-3; D could derive from TRBD1 or TRBD2 (5 bases each). From germline, CDR1 is SGHAT and CDR2 FQNNGV. Trimming shortened V by 0 bases and J by 10 bases, and 14 bases separated the two germline ends. The CDR3 covers 14 residues. In DNA, the CDR3 is TGTGCCAGCAGCTTAGAGTCTAGCTGGGGGTCGCAGTATTTT. It translates to CASSLESSWGSQYF.

The V call is TRBV5-1, the J call TRBJ2-1; a weak D match, TRBD2 (5 bases). Trimming took off 5 bases at V and 3 bases at J, with 15 bases between the two ends. The CDR3 has 15 residues. The germline CDR1 and CDR2 sequences are SGHRS and YFSETQ. The CDR3 DNA follows: TGCGCCAGCAGATTCGTTGCGGGCTACTACAATGAGCAGTTCTTC. This encodes CASRFVAGYYNEQFF.

To note about this clonotype: A read error is possible here, since a much larger clone lies one base away. V is TRBV6-2 or TRBV6-3 and J is TRBJ1-5; D may be TRBD1 (6 bases). There are 13 residues in the CDR3. Germline CDR1 and CDR2: MNHEY and SVGEGT. This CDR3 reads CASSDRTNQPHHF. DNA for the CDR3: TGTGCCAGCAGCGACAGGACCAATCAGCCCCATCATTTT.

Turning to this clonotype: Its ends do not fully match the called genes, so a read error is possible. This rearrangement joins TRBV7-8 to TRBJ2-7; TRBD2 matches at 7 bases. The CDR3 is 14 residues long. In germline, CDR1 is SGHVS, CDR2 FQNEAQ. This CDR3 is CAGSFGGSSYEQYF. The CDR3 DNA sequence: TGTGCCGGCAGCTTTGGCGGGAGCTCCTACGAGCAGTACTTC.

The chain couples TRBV29-1 to TRBJ2-7, with TRBD2 identical over 8 bases. The length of the CDR3 is 14 residues. Looked up from germline, CDR1 is SQVTM and CDR2 is ANQGSEA. The CDR3 DNA reads TGCGACGTTGAAGGCGGGGGGCGTATTTACGAGCAGTACTTC. As protein: CDVEGGGRIYEQYF.

As regards this clonotype: Given the absence of the conserved phenylalanine or tryptophan at the CDR3 end, a read error is likely. Because the CDR3's place on the DNA is in doubt, the DNA is left out and the CDR3 is given as listed by TCRdb. This chain links TRBV11-2 with TRBJ2-1; the table calls TRBD2, which could not be checked here. Both ends counted, the CDR3 spans 15 residues. The germline V gene encodes CDR1 SGHAT and CDR2 FQNNGV. CDR3 sequence: CASSSRAGDFNEQFI.

As regards this clonotype: A read error may explain this, as a much larger clone is one base away. The rearrangement links TRBV29-1 to TRBJ2-1; 7 positions match TRBD2. The CDR3 is made up of 17 amino acids. V lost 2 bases to trimming and J lost 0 bases; unmatched junction nucleotides: 10. Per the germline V gene, CDR1 is SQVTM and CDR2 is ANQGSEA. The DNA for the CDR3 is TGCAGCGTTGAAATCGGACTAGTGCGGAGCTCCTACAATGAGCAGTTCTTC. Translating it yields CSVEIGLVRSSYNEQFF.

The gene calls are TRBV10-2 and TRBJ2-6; 11 positions agree with TRBD2. The CDR3 sequence is 18 residues long. Germline loops: CDR1 WSHSY, CDR2 SAAADI. V shed 5 bases and J 2 bases; nucleotides not matched to a gene: 8. CDR3 sequence (DNA): TGCGCCAGCAGTAAGGGTAGCGGGAGGGCCACTGGGGCCAACGTCCTGACTTTC. Its translation: CASSKGSGRATGANVLTF.

This clonotype was seen just once. The chain uses TRBV11-2 and TRBJ2-1; 8 nucleotides agree with TRBD2. The CDR3 runs to 16 residues. V trimming: 5 bases; J trimming: 15 bases; junction bases outside the gene matches: 21. Germline loops: CDR1 SGHAT, CDR2 FQNNGV. This CDR3 is CASSQPLSGSYNGRFF. The CDR3 DNA sequence: TGTGCCAGCAGCCAACCCCTCAGCGGGAGCTACAATGGGCGGTTCTTC.

Many counts were recorded for this clonotype. This chain connects TRBV29-1 to TRBJ2-3; D is possibly TRBD2 (5 bases). The germline CDR1 and CDR2 sequences are SQVTM and ANQGSEA. CDR3 length: 14 residues. V was trimmed by 0 bases and J by 6 bases, leaving 13 bases between them. The CDR3 is CSVEDARGPDTQYF. In DNA form, the CDR3 reads TGCAGCGTTGAAGATGCCAGAGGGCCCGATACGCAGTATTTT.

The chain has TRBV11-1 and TRBJ2-1, with D tentatively TRBD2 (5 bases). V gave up 5 bases and J gave up 6 bases, with 11 bases separating them. The CDR3 contains 13 residues. CDR1 and CDR2 from the germline V gene are SGHAT and FQDESV (reference sequence). In DNA, the CDR3 is TGTGCCAGCAGCAGTGGCGGGCCCAATGAGCAGTTCTTC. It yields the protein CASSSGGPNEQFF.

The V and J genes are TRBV29-1 and TRBJ1-2; D may be TRBD1 (5 bases). Germline lookup yields CDR1 SQVTM and CDR2 ANQGSEA. This CDR3 contains 14 residues. The CDR3 here is CNVPLGGTCPGYTF. For the CDR3, the DNA is TGCAACGTGCCCCTGGGAGGGACCTGCCCTGGCTACACCTTC.

As concerns this clonotype: This may arise from a read error, as a much more abundant clone is one base away. V gene TRBV11-2 combines with J gene TRBJ2-3; 8 bases fit TRBD1. The CDR3 is 16 amino acids. Per germline, CDR1 SGHAT and CDR2 FQNNGV. V lost 5 bases, J lost 2 bases, and 9 bases stayed unmatched. This CDR3 reads CASSLSDRGPTDTQYF. CDR3 bases: TGTGCCAGCAGCCTTTCAGACAGGGGACCCACAGATACGCAGTATTTT.

As for this clonotype: At one of its ends the junction is not consistent with the germline gene, which may arise from a read error. The chain combines TRBV29-1 with TRBJ2-2, with 7 bases identical to TRBD2. The V gene's germline CDR1 is SQVTM and CDR2 ANQGSEA. This CDR3 has 15 residues. CDR3 amino acids: CSVELAGRNTGELLF. As DNA, the CDR3 is TGTAGCGTTGAGCTCGCCGGGAGGAACACCGGGGAGCTGCTTTTT.

About this clonotype itself: A much larger clone sits a single nucleotide away, making a read error possible. The J gene is TRBJ2-7, the V gene TRBV5-4; D gene ambiguous. V dropped 4 bases and J dropped 7 bases, with 12 bases sitting between them. The length of the CDR3 is 12 residues. The germline V gene has CDR1 SGHNT and CDR2 YYREEE (reference sequence). CDR3 sequence (DNA): TGTGCCAGCAGCCCGGACCGTTGGGAGCAGTACTTC. This translates into CASSPDRWEQYF.

The chain employs TRBV6-1 and TRBJ2-5; 8 bases are a match to TRBD2. CDR1 and CDR2 (germline): MNHNS, SASEGT. The CDR3 is 15 residues long. The V segment lost 7 bases and the J segment 5 bases; nucleotides outside the gene matches: 12. CDR3 in amino acids: CASTPGGGSLETQYF. Written as DNA, the CDR3 is TGTGCCAGCACCCCCGGCGGGGGGAGTCTGGAGACCCAGTACTTC.

In its sample, this clonotype was seen many times. J is TRBJ2-5 and V is TRBV29-1; D is possibly TRBD1 (6 bases). Per germline, CDR1 SQVTM and CDR2 ANQGSEA. Trimming cost V 7 bases and J 5 bases, with 11 bases left between them. CDR3 length equals 11 residues. The CDR3 coding sequence is TGCAGCGGGGGGCGAGGTGAGACCCAGTACTTC. Translation gives CSGGRGETQYF.

On this clonotype itself: The junction shows a germline mismatch at one end, possibly a read error. The rearrangement joins TRBV11-2 to TRBJ2-3; weak D call: TRBD1 (5 bases). Germline-derived CDR1 and CDR2 are SGHAT and FQNNGV. The CDR3 is 14 residues long. The CDR3 protein is CAISMGLPTGMQYF. Here the CDR3 DNA reads TGTGCCATCAGCATGGGGCTTCCCACAGGTATGCAGTATTTT. Looking up the rest from reference TRBV11-2 and TRBJ2-3 gives the full variable domain: EAGVAQSPRYKIIEKRQSVAFWCNPISGHATLYWYQQILGQGPKLLIQFQNNGVVDDSQLPKDRFSAERLKGVDSTLKIQPAKLEDSAVYLCAISMGLPTGMQYFGPGTRLTVL.

On this clonotype itself: This sequence may be a read error, since a much larger clone differs from it by one base. This chain links TRBV5-4 with TRBJ2-7, with 9 positions matching TRBD1. Germline CDR1 reads SGHNT; CDR2 reads YYREEE (reference sequence). V trimming: 2 bases; J trimming: 12 bases; junction bases outside the gene matches: 12. The CDR3 covers 14 residues. CDR3 sequence: CASSLGDRVRKRYF. The CDR3, as DNA: TGTGCCAGCAGCTTAGGGGACAGGGTAAGGAAGCGGTACTTC.

V gene TRBV11-2 combines with J gene TRBJ2-1; 7 bases match TRBD2. Germline values: CDR1 SGHAT, CDR2 FQNNGV. This CDR3 is 15 amino acids long. V lost 5 bases to trimming and J lost 7 bases; unmatched junction nucleotides: 11. The CDR3 DNA follows: TGTGCCAGCAGCCGCCCAGCGGGATCGAATAATGAGCAGTTCTTC. Protein product: CASSRPAGSNNEQFF.

Remarks on this clonotype: The junction departs from the called germline gene at one end, perhaps through a read error. The genes are TRBV11-2 and TRBJ2-2; 9 bases match TRBD1. CDR3 length equals 17 residues. Per the germline V gene, CDR1 is SGHAT and CDR2 is FQNNGV. The CDR3 coding sequence is TGTGGCAGCAGCCGCCTGGGACAGGGAGCGAACACCGGGGAGCTGCTTTTT. Its translation: CGSSRLGQGANTGELLF.

With respect to this clonotype: This clone may be a read error of a much larger clone one base away. The CDR3 DNA follows: TGTGCCAGCAGTGAACCGGGACACCACGATCCGGAGACGCAGTATTTT. As protein: CASSEPGHHDPETQYF. The genes are TRBV6-1 and TRBJ2-3, with D tentatively TRBD1 (6 bases). V lost 2 bases and J 9 bases, leaving 21 bases between the germline ends. The CDR3 totals 16 residues. CDR1 and CDR2 (germline): MNHNS, SASEGT.

The rearrangement joins TRBV20-1 to TRBJ2-7; D is unclear. The CDR3 is 14 amino acids. The V end lost 6 bases, the J end lost 2 bases, and 17 bases lay between the germline ends. The germline V gene encodes CDR1 DFQATT and CDR2 SNEGSKA (reference sequence). CDR3 DNA sequence: TGCAGTGCCACCACCAACCGGGCCACCTACGAGCAGTACTTC. This translates into CSATTNRATYEQYF.

This clonotype was found many times. The V and J genes are TRBV4-1 and TRBJ2-5; 9 bases align to TRBD1. V lost 2 bases, J lost 2 bases, and 6 bases stayed unmatched. The CDR3 contains 16 residues. In germline, CDR1 is MGHRA, CDR2 YSYEKL. This CDR3 reads CASSQPGTGIQETQYF. The CDR3 region has the DNA TGCGCCAGCAGCCAACCCGGGACAGGGATACAAGAGACCCAGTACTTC.

Many counts were recorded for this clonotype. The chain couples TRBV12-3 or TRBV12-4 to TRBJ1-2, with 9 bases lining up with TRBD1. The junction had 16 bases not matched to a gene; V was cut back by 7 bases and J by 1 base. The CDR3 runs 18 residues. For the CDR3, the DNA is TGTGCCAGCAACGGACAGGGGTCTGATCCTGACATTAACTATGGCTACACCTTC. This sequence encodes CASNGQGSDPDINYGYTF.